This record covers a single T cell receptor (beta chain). Repertoires were generated with immunoSEQ multiplex PCR, while TCRdb's copy carries only in-frame clones and drops some. The data hold 200,000 to 300,000 clones, with around 87% observed a single time. This record belongs to a study of blood T cell repertoires in COVID-19. The CDR3 totals 15 residues. Trimming removed 5 bases from V and 4 bases from J; junction bases left unmatched: 6. From germline, CDR1 is SNHLY and CDR2 FYNNEI. Sequencing was carried out using peripheral blood. V and J are TRBV2 and TRBJ2-5; 11 bases match TRBD2. The receptor's source is a woman aged 55-70 years with COVID-19, enrolled during active disease. As DNA, the CDR3 is TGTGCCAGCAGTTCCCACGGACTAGCGGGAGAGACCCAGTACTTC. This sequence encodes CASSSHGLAGETQYF.